This T cell receptor (beta chain) was recorded in a study of T cells in Graves' hyperthyroidism and ophthalmopathy. Among ophthalmopathy patients, the Clinical Activity Score reached at least 3, the NOSPECS grade reached at least 4, and duration remained under 3 months. In this sample, this clonotype turned up a few times. The CDR3 is 11 residues long. Germline assignment: CDR1 SQVTM and CDR2 ANQGSEA. The germline V and J ends were trimmed by 5 bases and 7 bases, with 12 bases remaining between them. Amplified TCR beta CDR3 regions derived from RNA transcripts. The HTBI set primed first-round TCR CDR3 RT-PCR. Via MiXCR, TCRdb re-called the multiplex PCR reads, giving one row per CDR3 protein. The sample consists of about 610,000 distinct CDR3 sequences, about 15% of them appearing once.

Sequenced material: blood. This clonotype was sampled from a woman aged 40-49 years with Graves' ophthalmopathy. This chain connects TRBV29-1 to TRBJ2-7; no clear D gene. The CDR3 DNA follows: TGCAGCGTTTCAATTAGTTGGGAGCAGTACTTC. It codes for CSVSISWEQYF.